The rows below give T cell receptor beta chains drawn from one sample of a study of blood T cell repertoires in COVID-19. Assay: immunoSEQ multiplex PCR; the TCRdb copy retains only in-frame clones and omits some. This table holds around 50,000 clones, around nine tenths found once. The sample comprised peripheral blood. These receptors came from a woman aged 55-70 years with COVID-19, enrolled during active disease. Both conserved end residues are part of each CDR3. Each record gives: CDR3 length, clone size, J gene, V gene, D gene, CDR3 protein, CDR3 DNA. The D gene is left open where the match is weak. Where a row states a size, it is once, few, many or the class of an expanded clone; other rows omit it.

16 | . | TRBJ1-1 | TRBV6-5 | TRBD1 | CASSYGTGASTTEAFF | TGTGCCAGCAGTTATGGGACAGGAGCGTCAACGACTGAAGCTTTCTTT
15 | . | TRBJ1-1 | TRBV5-4 | TRBD1 | CASSPMTGRNTEAFF | TGTGCCAGCAGCCCTATGACAGGGAGAAACACTGAAGCTTTCTTT
15 | . | TRBJ1-6 | TRBV6-5 | TRBD1 | CASSIGQGAGSPLHF | TGTGCCAGCAGTATCGGACAGGGGGCTGGTTCACCCCTCCACTTT
15 | few | TRBJ1-2 | TRBV18 | . | CASSLERRVLYGYTF | TGTGCCAGCTCGTTGGAGCGGAGAGTCCTTTATGGCTACACCTTC
15 | once | TRBJ1-2 | TRBV28 | . | CASRLISPPGEGYTF | TGTGCCAGCAGGTTAATATCCCCCCCGGGTGAGGGCTACACCTTC
16 | . | TRBJ1-2 | TRBV9 | TRBD1 | CASEEITGADNYGYTF | TGTGCCAGCGAAGAAATTACAGGGGCAGATAACTATGGCTACACCTTC
14 | . | TRBJ2-6 | TRBV7-9 | . | CASSSPGRANVLTF | TGTGCCAGCAGCTCTCCGGGTAGGGCCAACGTCCTGACTTTC
15 | once | TRBJ1-2 | TRBV28 | TRBD1 | CASSLPGTANYGYTF | TGTGCCAGCAGTTTACCAGGGACAGCTAACTATGGCTACACCTTC
17 | . | TRBJ1-6 | TRBV2 | TRBD1 | CASTPWDRGGVNSPLHF | TGTGCCAGCACCCCCTGGGACAGGGGGGGGGTTAATTCACCCCTCCACTTT
16 | . | TRBJ1-1 | TRBV9 | . | CASSVVGGARNTEAFF | TGTGCCAGCAGCGTAGTAGGGGGGGCGCGTAACACTGAAGCTTTCTTT
12 | once | TRBJ1-4 | TRBV10-3 | TRBD1 | CATGQGGEKLFF | TGTGCCACCGGACAGGGTGGCGAAAAACTGTTTTTT
15 | . | TRBJ2-1 | TRBV19 | TRBD1 | CASSPDRGSYNEQFF | TGTGCCAGTAGTCCAGACAGGGGAAGCTACAATGAGCAGTTCTTC
18 | . | TRBJ1-4 | TRBV5-1 | . | CASSEWDLRRGPNEKLFF | TGCGCCAGCAGCGAGTGGGACCTACGCAGGGGACCTAATGAAAAACTGTTTTTT
15 | . | TRBJ2-2 | TRBV29-1 | . | CSVDSQARGSGELFF | TGCAGCGTTGATTCTCAGGCCCGGGGGTCCGGGGAGCTGTTTTTT
17 | . | TRBJ1-2 | TRBV4-1 | . | CASSQEPSLEGRYGYTF | TGCGCCAGCAGCCAAGAGCCCTCCTTGGAGGGACGGTATGGCTACACCTTC
13 | . | TRBJ1-2 | TRBV6-6 | TRBD1 | CASSWDSNYGYTF | TGTGCCAGCAGCTGGGACAGCAACTATGGCTACACCTTC
17 | . | TRBJ2-3 | TRBV6-2/TRBV6-3 | TRBD2 | CASSYEPKAGGLDTQYF | TGTGCCAGCAGTTACGAGCCTAAGGCGGGAGGATTAGATACGCAGTATTTT
16 | . | TRBJ1-6 | TRBV30 | TRBD1 | CAWSLTGATYNSPLHF | TGTGCCTGGAGTCTTACAGGGGCCACATACAATTCACCCCTCCACTTT
15 | . | TRBJ2-1 | TRBV24-1 | TRBD2 | CATSDPSAGGNEQFF | TGTGCCACCAGTGATCCTTCAGCGGGAGGTAATGAGCAGTTCTTC
15 | few | TRBJ2-7 | TRBV5-5 | TRBD2 | CASSFGGLAGNEQYF | TGTGCCAGCAGCTTCGGGGGACTAGCGGGCAACGAGCAGTACTTC
13 | . | TRBJ1-4 | TRBV6-5 | . | CASKSGRNEKLFF | TGTGCCAGCAAGTCAGGGAGGAATGAAAAACTGTTTTTT
19 | . | TRBJ2-1 | TRBV19 | TRBD2 | CASRQRGGGSGRSYNEQFF | TGTGCCAGTAGGCAGCGGGGTGGTGGTAGCGGGAGATCCTACAATGAGCAGTTCTTC
13 | . | TRBJ2-2 | TRBV2 | . | CASSGTLTGELFF | TGTGCCAGCAGTGGGACTCTTACCGGGGAGCTGTTTTTT
14 | . | TRBJ1-1 | TRBV10-2 | TRBD1 | CASRDRGRATEAFF | TGCGCCAGCAGGGACAGGGGGCGAGCGACTGAAGCTTTCTTT
14 | . | TRBJ2-7 | TRBV29-1 | TRBD2 | CSVHTSGPLYEQYF | TGCAGCGTCCATACTAGCGGACCACTCTACGAGCAGTACTTC
15 | . | TRBJ2-7 | TRBV30 | TRBD1 | CAWSVPDRAFYEQYF | TGTGCCTGGAGTGTCCCGGACAGGGCTTTTTACGAGCAGTACTTC
17 | few | TRBJ2-3 | TRBV4-1 | TRBD2 | CASSHTASGSLTDTQYF | TGCGCCAGCAGCCACACCGCTAGCGGGAGCCTCACAGATACGCAGTATTTT
15 | . | TRBJ1-1 | TRBV4-1 | . | CASSQSGWGEIEAFF | TGCGCCAGCAGCCAAAGCGGATGGGGAGAAATTGAAGCTTTCTTT
13 | once | TRBJ1-2 | TRBV5-4 | . | CASSPGQNYGYTF | TGTGCCAGCAGCCCGGGACAAAACTATGGCTACACCTTC
12 | . | TRBJ2-7 | TRBV30 | . | CAWSSSIGEQYF | TGTGCCTGGAGTTCGTCCATCGGGGAGCAGTACTTC
12 | . | TRBJ1-1 | TRBV12-3/TRBV12-4 | . | CASSPQGIGAFF | TGTGCCAGCAGCCCACAGGGTATCGGAGCTTTCTTT
14 | medium-sized | TRBJ2-7 | TRBV7-2 | TRBD2 | CASSSSGVWDEQYF | TGTGCCAGCAGCTCCAGCGGGGTCTGGGACGAGCAGTACTTC
16 | . | TRBJ2-4 | TRBV9 | TRBD1 | CASSGRDRDPKNIQYF | TGTGCCAGCAGCGGCAGGGACAGGGACCCCAAAAACATTCAGTACTTC
14 | . | TRBJ1-1 | TRBV2 | . | CASRETGPNTEAFF | TGTGCCAGCAGAGAGACAGGCCCGAACACTGAAGCTTTCTTT
16 | . | TRBJ2-2 | TRBV6-4 | . | CASSENLQTNTGELFF | TGTGCCAGCAGTGAAAATCTACAGACAAACACCGGGGAGCTGTTTTTT
15 | . | TRBJ2-1 | TRBV5-1 | TRBD2 | CASSLATSGPRVQFF | TGCGCCAGCAGCTTGGCCACTAGCGGGCCCCGAGTTCAGTTCTTC
14 | few | TRBJ1-1 | TRBV29-1 | . | CSVGGVTGPTEAFF | TGCAGCGTTGGAGGGGTCACAGGGCCCACTGAAGCTTTCTTT
12 | . | TRBJ1-5 | TRBV28 | . | CASSQTLSAQHF | TGTGCCAGCAGTCAGACTCTCTCGGCCCAGCATTTT
13 | . | TRBJ1-6 | TRBV20-1 | TRBD1 | CSASETGGSPLHF | TGCAGTGCTAGTGAGACAGGGGGATCACCCCTCCACTTT
15 | . | TRBJ1-6 | TRBV9 | . | CASSVGPGENSPLHF | TGTGCCAGCAGCGTAGGCCCAGGGGAGAATTCACCCCTCCACTTT
15 | . | TRBJ2-1 | TRBV15 | TRBD2 | CATSSRLAGYNEQFF | TGTGCCACCAGCTCGCGACTAGCGGGCTACAATGAGCAGTTCTTC
12 | once | TRBJ1-2 | TRBV30 | . | CAWTGHIDGYTF | TGTGCCTGGACAGGGCATATCGATGGCTACACCTTC
15 | . | TRBJ2-2 | TRBV11-3 | TRBD2 | CASRSSGRGTGELFF | TGTGCCAGCAGATCTAGCGGGAGGGGCACCGGGGAGCTGTTTTTT
15 | . | TRBJ2-1 | TRBV18 | TRBD2 | CASSRGGRGYNEQFF | TGTGCCAGCTCACGTGGCGGGAGAGGATACAATGAGCAGTTCTTC
16 | . | TRBJ2-3 | TRBV24-1 | TRBD2 | CATSDIGTSGSDTQYF | TGTGCCACCAGTGACATCGGGACTAGCGGGAGTGATACGCAGTATTTT
17 | . | TRBJ2-5 | TRBV30 | . | CAWTSKGLAPLGKTQYF | TGTGCCTGGACCTCCAAAGGGCTAGCTCCTTTAGGGAAGACCCAGTACTTC